The T cell receptor (beta chain) described here comes from a study of blood T cells in healthy people across ages. The wider study: Capture by template switching was about one barcoded beta molecule per two T cells. Findings and caveats of the study: There was no known CMV status for donors, so expanded clonotype changes were possibly confounded.

This clonotype was counted only a few times. Its antigen is unidentified. The second PCR ran about 6 to 11 cycles with a sample-barcoded 5' primer and J-beta primers. From each sample, at least 2.5 million paired-end reads containing CDR3 were obtained. TCRdb ran MiXCR on the 5' RACE reads and lists one entry per CDR3 protein. Of hundreds of thousands of distinct CDR3 sequences listed, about 25% are singletons. Trimming took 3 bases from V and 5 from J, leaving 12 bases between them. The CDR3 is made up of 14 amino acids. Germline assignment: CDR1 SGHTA and CDR2 FQGNSA. This sample was shared with a second study, whose subject was T cells of mothers and their children.

Sequenced sample: blood. This TCR derives from a boy between 10 and 17 years old in good health. The chain couples TRBV7-2 to TRBJ2-3, with D possibly called TRBD1 or TRBD2 (5 bases each). The CDR3 DNA reads as TGTGCCAGCAGCTTGACCGGGACCTTAGATACGCAGTATTTT. Its protein product is CASSLTGTLDTQYF. The complete variable domain, with remaining parts taken from reference TRBV7-2 and TRBJ2-3, reads GAGVSQSPSNKVTEKGKDVELRCDPISGHTALYWYRQSLGQGLEFLIYFQGNSAPDKSGLPSDRFSAERTGGSVSTLTIQRTQQEDSAVYLCASSLTGTLDTQYFGPGTRLTVL.